The clone carrying this TCR beta chain was picked up a small number of times. The source of the sample is a study of blood T cells in healthy people across ages. Primed by a sample-barcoded 5' primer and a J-beta primer mix, a second PCR proceeded for 7 to 11 cycles. In TCRdb, the 5' RACE reads were re-called with MiXCR into one record per CDR3 protein. Among 850,000 to 1,100,000 distinct CDR3 sequences listed, around two fifths were seen once. This receptor was identified in a man between 18 and 35 years old in good health. The material sequenced was blood.

This CDR3 reads CASSLESGGPYNEQYF. The CDR3 bases are TGTGCCAGCAGCTTAGAGTCAGGGGGACCCTACAATGAGCAGTACTTC. This chain links TRBV7-2 with TRBJ2-1; 7 bases map to TRBD1. The J call may be incorrect, as the DNA end agrees better with TRBJ2-7. Germline CDR1 and CDR2: SGHTA and FQGNSA. This CDR3 comprises 16 residues.